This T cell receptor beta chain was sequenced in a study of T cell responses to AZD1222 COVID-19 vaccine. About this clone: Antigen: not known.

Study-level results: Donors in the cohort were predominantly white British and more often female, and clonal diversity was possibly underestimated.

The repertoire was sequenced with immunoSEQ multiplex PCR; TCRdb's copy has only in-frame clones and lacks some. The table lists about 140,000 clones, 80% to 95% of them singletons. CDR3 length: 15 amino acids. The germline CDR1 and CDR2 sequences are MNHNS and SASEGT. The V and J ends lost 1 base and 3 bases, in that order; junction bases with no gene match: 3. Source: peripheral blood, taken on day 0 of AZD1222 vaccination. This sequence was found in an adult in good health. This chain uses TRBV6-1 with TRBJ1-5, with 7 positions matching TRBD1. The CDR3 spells CASSEEDRNNQPQHF. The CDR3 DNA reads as TGTGCCAGCAGTGAAGAGGACAGGAACAATCAGCCCCAGCATTTT.